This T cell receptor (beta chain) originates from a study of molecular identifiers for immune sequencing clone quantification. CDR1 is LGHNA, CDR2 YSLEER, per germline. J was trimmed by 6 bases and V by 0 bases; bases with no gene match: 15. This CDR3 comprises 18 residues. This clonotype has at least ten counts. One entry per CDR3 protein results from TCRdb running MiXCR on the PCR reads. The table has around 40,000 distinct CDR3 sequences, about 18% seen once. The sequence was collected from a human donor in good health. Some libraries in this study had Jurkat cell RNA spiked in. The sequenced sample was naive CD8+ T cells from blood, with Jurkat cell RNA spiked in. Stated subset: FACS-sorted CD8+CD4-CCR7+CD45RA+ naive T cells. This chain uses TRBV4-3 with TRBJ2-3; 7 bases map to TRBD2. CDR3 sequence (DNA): TGCGCCAGCAGCCAAGATGGGGGAGGGCCAGGGTTCGGCGATACGCAGTATTTT. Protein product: CASSQDGGGPGFGDTQYF.